This T cell receptor (beta chain) is from a study of HIV-infected patients and healthy controls. Whole-study results and caveats: MAIT alpha-chain CDR3s were frequent in healthy controls, depleted in HIV+.

500 ng RNA was reverse transcribed with alpha and beta constant-region primers. Using multiplexing indices, alpha and beta chain libraries were generated apart by chain-specific third strand synthesis. Each cDNA molecule was barcoded, and a single primer pair amplified each chain. Each CDR3 protein gets one entry after TCRdb re-called the 5' RACE reads with MiXCR. The data contain over 7,500 distinct CDR3 sequences, 6.1% of them singletons. This clonotype is labeled as medium-sized. Antigen unknown. V shed 7 bases and J 2 bases; nucleotides not matched to a gene: 3. The V gene's germline CDR1 is MNHEY and CDR2 SMNVEV (reference sequence). This CDR3 contains 15 residues. No cell fractionation was done, so the repertoire covers all unsorted peripheral blood T cells. Enrollment excluded donors with tumors, hepatitis B or C, or recent vaccination.

The chain links TRBV27 to TRBJ2-6; 9 bases are a match to TRBD1. This receptor was identified in an adult with HIV infection. Specimen: blood, collected before antiretroviral therapy. The CDR3 loop reads CASTRTGAGANVLTF. DNA for the CDR3: TGTGCCAGCACCCGGACAGGGGCTGGGGCCAACGTCCTGACTTTC.